This entry is about one T cell receptor beta chain. This clonotype was seen more than once but under ten times. Its antigen has not been determined. The sample holds no much larger clone one base away, and base qualities are not on file. Sequencing relied on an Illumina NovaSeq 6000. cDNA libraries for TCRalpha and TCRbeta were prepared by 5'RACE using constant-segment primers, with sample barcodes and unique molecular identifiers added. Trizol reagent was used to extract RNA from every sample. Libraries were amplified in two PCR steps, with a second sample barcode and Illumina TruSeq adapters added in the second step. The libraries were sequenced on an Illumina NovaSeq using 2 x 150 bp paired-end reads. Concerning the study's data processing: The reads were demultiplexed and collapsed into UMI-guided consensus sequences using migec v1.2.7. With mixcr v2.1.11, UMI consensuses were aligned to TRA and TRB V and J templates and assembled into clonotypes. Expanded or contracted clonotypes were those called significant by both edgeR and NoisET, with noise models trained on biological replicates. edgeR calls used a false discovery rate-adjusted p below 0.01 and a log2 fold-change threshold of 1. As an exploratory analysis of dynamics, max-normalized trajectories of the 1000 most abundant clonotypes were examined with PCA combined with hierarchical clustering. Separately sequenced CD4+ and CD8+ repertoires were used to assign the CD4 or CD8 phenotype of responding clones. TCRdb reran the public reads through fastp at Q25 and MiXCR, keeping productive beta chains. When rows share a CDR3 protein, they turn into one entry using the most common DNA and genes. Here the V and J calls rest on TCRdb's processing, not on the authors' analysis. Within this sample are over 500,000 distinct CDR3 sequences, with 15% to 20% of them counted one time only. Less than 10% of the sample rests with the top ten.

Ficoll-Paque density gradient centrifugation was the method used to isolate PBMCs. These data come from a study of T-cell memory formation after mild COVID-19 (dated by TCRdb to about 2021). With respect to the entire study: TCR sequence clusters from the two donors were found to be largely donor specific. In a couple of donors, T-cell clones that expanded and contracted after mild COVID-19 were followed by sequencing TCRalpha and TCRbeta repertoires longitudinally. The cohort was made up of two young adult volunteers, one female and one male, who were previously healthy.

The germline V gene sets CDR1 to SGHTA and CDR2 to FQGNSA. The CDR3 sequence holds 15 residues, the cysteine and phenylalanine included. Only the CDR3 portion is preserved as DNA: 45 bases, with reading frame beginning at the first base. The V end loses 3 bases and the J end loses 5 bases, and a stretch of 16 bases separates them. General findings and caveats noted by the study authors: Contracting CD4+ clones were located mainly in the CM and EM memory subsets, whereas CD8+ clones were found to be enriched in EMRA. The second-wave clones that peaked on day 37 were not confirmed to be SARS-CoV-2 specific. Only two mild cases were covered by the study, and larger cohorts that include severe cases with pre-infection samples were considered necessary. Some responding clones were detected in pre-infection memory, which suggested that pre-existing cross-reactive memory T cells had joined the SARS-CoV-2 response. Clones contracting from day 15 to 85 had balanced CD4/CD8 phenotypes, while a second wave expanding from day 15 to 37 was biased towards CD4+.

Here the chain combines TRBV7-2 and TRBJ2-5; the D region possibly corresponds to TRBD2 (6 bases align). This TCR was sampled from an adult woman who had mild COVID-19 (a few samples of this study predate the infection). The sample titles of this study are shuffled in the database, so cell type and time point are left out; the donor was told from shared clones. Material for sequencing was PBMCs or a T cell subset sorted from them (not recorded which). The DNA is TGTGCCAGCAGCTTCGGAGGGTCGGTGGGGGAGACCCAGTACTTC. It encodes CASSFGGSVGETQYF.